This TCR beta chain was recovered during a study of cytomegalovirus exposure and HLA in healthy donors. At collection, donors were nominally healthy, but unrecorded immune exposures were probable. Vbeta (60) and Jbeta (13) primers were used in the PCR. The protocol was immunoSEQ multiplex PCR, while the TCRdb copy is restricted to in-frame clones and leaves out a portion. The profile shows 150,000 to 200,000 clones, 80% of them singletons. Points on this clone: Its antigen is as yet unknown.

CDR1 is SGHKS and CDR2 is YYEKEE in the germline V gene (reference sequence). The V end was cut by 4 bases, the J end by 1 base, with 15 bases between. The CDR3 is 15 amino acids. Overall study findings and caveats: In a later analysis, parvovirus B19, influenza, CMV and Epstein-Barr virus appeared linked to several top co-occurrence clusters. High specificity and sensitivity for cytomegalovirus status were reported for the classifier. According to a later analysis, donors in an Asian-associated ancestry cluster reportedly had fewer N-insertions than the approximately 730-donor mean.

This receptor was identified in a boy under 18 in good health and CMV-seronegative. Sequencing input: PBMCs. J is TRBJ2-7 and V is TRBV5-5, with a weak D call TRBD2 (7 bases). CDR3 region: CASSRGGGKSYEQYF. The CDR3 DNA follows: TGTGCCAGCAGCAGAGGGGGGGGTAAGTCCTACGAGCAGTACTTC.